The 5 T cell receptor beta chains presented below share a single source sample, sequenced in a study of T cells in Graves' hyperthyroidism and ophthalmopathy. Amplification of TCR beta CDR3 regions used RNA as the template. The TCR CDR3 was amplified in a first-round RT-PCR using the HTBI primer set. TCRdb re-derived calls from the multiplex PCR reads in MiXCR, one entry per CDR3 protein. The data hold about 46,000 distinct CDR3 sequences, with roughly 49% observed a single time. Material: peripheral blood or thyroid tissue (not recorded which). Receptors originate from a woman in her 50s with Graves' hyperthyroidism.

This rearrangement joins TRBV12-3 or TRBV12-4 to TRBJ2-7; 9 bases match TRBD1. The J segment lost 9 bases and the V segment lost 7 bases, leaving 7 bases of the junction unmatched. This CDR3 contains 12 residues. This chain's CDR3 is CASTTGGSGQYF. The CDR3 DNA reads TGTGCCAGCACCACAGGGGGCTCTGGGCAGTACTTC.

This clonotype has a count of ten or more. The chain is built from TRBV2 and TRBJ1-2; D is perhaps TRBD1 (6 bases). The V end was cut by 3 bases, the J end by 8 bases, with 10 bases between. Germline assignment: CDR1 SNHLY and CDR2 FYNNEI. This CDR3 has 12 amino acids. The CDR3 nucleotides read TGTGCCAGCAGTGATCAGGGGCGCGGCTACACCTTC. This sequence encodes CASSDQGRGYTF.

Concerning this clonotype itself: Being one base from a much bigger clone, this may be a read error. This sequence joins TRBV28 and TRBJ1-2; tentative D call: TRBD1 (5 bases). Germline lookup yields CDR1 MDHEN and CDR2 SYDVKM. The CDR3 is made up of 14 amino acids. CDR3 DNA sequence: TGTGCCAACAGTCCGTCAGGACACCGGGAGGGCTACACCTTC. This codes for CANSPSGHREGYTF.

The J gene is TRBJ1-1, the V gene TRBV29-1; perhaps TRBD1 as D (5 bases). CDR1 and CDR2 from the germline V gene are SQVTM and ANQGSEA. Between the trimmed V and J ends, which lost 6 bases and 4 bases, there was a span of 12 bases. The CDR3 loop spans 12 amino acids. CDR3 region: CSVQRQPTEAFF. CDR3 in DNA: TGCAGCGTCCAACGACAGCCCACTGAAGCTTTCTTT.

This clonotype was recorded a few times. J is TRBJ2-7 and V is TRBV15, with D unresolved. V shed 0 bases and J shed 3 bases, with 9 bases lying between them. The CDR3 covers 14 residues. CDR1 and CDR2 from the germline V gene are LNHNV and YYDKDF (reference sequence). CDR3 bases: TGTGCCACCAGCAGAGATCGCCCTGACTACGAGCAGTACTTC. Encoded protein: CATSRDRPDYEQYF. Full variable domain (outside the CDR3, taken from reference TRBV15 and TRBJ2-7): DAMVIQNPRYQVTQFGKPVTLSCSQTLNHNVMYWYQQKSSQAPKLLFHYYDKDFNNEADTPDNFQSRRPNTSFCFLDIRSPGLGDTAMYLCATSRDRPDYEQYFGPGTRLTVT.